This TCR beta chain stems from a study of blood T cell repertoires in COVID-19 (dated by TCRdb to 2018 to 2021). About the investigation overall: The collaborator samples originated in the United States, Italy and Spain and spanned the acute and convalescent phases of COVID-19. The prospective study material was composed of cDNA or gDNA derived from T cells, B-cell-depleted T cells, or PBMCs. Subjects who had been exposed to COVID-19, were actively infected with it, or had recovered from it provided the deeply sampled blood TCRbeta repertoires that made up the dataset. The repertoires were released in a freely available public database meant as a resource for research on the immune response to SARS-CoV-2. The samples were drawn from the first 160 participants of the ongoing ImmuneRACE study and from 950 to 1,500 subjects provided by 6 global collaborators. The sample metadata nearly always contained a de-identified subject ID, COVID-19 status, age in years and sex. HLA class I and class II types, where available, came from metadata supplied by the sample provider rather than from assay-based typing.

TCRbeta CDR3 regions were amplified from genomic DNA using the immunoSEQ Assay, a bias-controlled multiplex PCR. As for the authors' bioinformatics: The number of nucleated cells in each sample was estimated from the amplification of reference gene primers within the assay. To quantify the absolute abundance of each unique TCRbeta CDR3 rearrangement, sequence reads were collapsed and filtered. For each sample, productive Simpson clonality was calculated as the square root of Simpson's diversity index over productive rearrangements. The immuneACCESS repertoire file appears here via TCRdb, limited to in-frame rearrangements. These files lack a portion of the clones; in checked studies, under half of the deficit traces to unresolved V genes, and the cause of the others is not known. V and J calls plus clone size are reproduced from that table; the DNA served to infer D and trimming. This sample holds approximately 260,000 clones; about nine tenths were observed only once. About 6.9% of the sample goes to the ten largest clones.

Beyond this particular receptor, the publication reports: The quantity of clinical and demographic metadata differed by source and by participant and was supplied without curation.

In the case of this clone: Its antigen is not yet known. No much larger clone exists at a distance of one base, and base qualities are not known.

In the germline V gene (reference sequence), CDR1 corresponds to LNHNV and CDR2 to YYDKDF. V lost 5 bases and J lost 2 bases; the stretch between them is 13 bases long. Spanning cysteine to phenylalanine, the CDR3 consists of 15 amino acids. CDR3 DNA only is kept here, 45 bases in frame from base 1. Participants in the prospective study were aged roughly 18 to 100 years, lived in about two dozen United States geographic areas, and enrolled through a virtual design. In the prospective study, cohorts were assigned on the basis of participant-reported clinical history obtained from a screening survey and a study questionnaire. Each participant in the prospective study had whole blood, serum and a nasopharyngeal or oropharyngeal swab collected by mobile phlebotomists. Participants in the prospective study had the option to provide additional blood draws and questionnaires over a roughly 2-month period. Blood samples from the prospective study were shipped frozen or at room temperature prior to DNA extraction.

In this chain, TRBV15 is recombined with TRBJ1-5; the D gene cannot be resolved reliably. This clonotype was obtained from a woman aged 25 to 39 with acute COVID-19. Material for sequencing was PBMCs or T cells enriched from blood (not recorded which). The CDR3 reads as follows: CATSGREWGNQPQHF. The nucleotide sequence is TGTGCCACCAGCGGACGGGAGTGGGGCAATCAGCCCCAGCATTTT. Reference TRBV15 and TRBJ1-5 proteins supply the regions before and after the CDR3; the full variable domain is: DAMVIQNPRYQVTQFGKPVTLSCSQTLNHNVMYWYQQKSSQAPKLLFHYYDKDFNNEADTPDNFQSRRPNTSFCFLDIRSPGLGDTAMYLCATSGREWGNQPQHFGDGTRLSIL.